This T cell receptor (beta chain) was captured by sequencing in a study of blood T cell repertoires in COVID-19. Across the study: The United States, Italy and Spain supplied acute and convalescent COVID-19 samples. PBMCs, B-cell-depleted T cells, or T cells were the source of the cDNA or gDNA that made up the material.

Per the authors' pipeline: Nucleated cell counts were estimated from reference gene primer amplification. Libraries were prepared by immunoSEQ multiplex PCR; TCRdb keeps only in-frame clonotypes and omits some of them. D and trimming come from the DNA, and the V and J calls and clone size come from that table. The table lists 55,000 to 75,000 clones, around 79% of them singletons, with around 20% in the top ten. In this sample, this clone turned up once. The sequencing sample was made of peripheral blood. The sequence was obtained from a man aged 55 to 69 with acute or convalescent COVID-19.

CDR3: CASSTGGGEKLFF. CDR3 nucleotides: TGTGCCAGCAGTACGGGGGGCGGTGAAAAACTGTTTTTT. The V call is TRBV2, the J call TRBJ1-4; possible D gene TRBD1, 6 bases. Germline loops: CDR1 SNHLY, CDR2 FYNNEI. CDR3 length equals 13 residues. The V gene lost 5 bases and the J gene lost 7 bases, with 11 bases spanning the gap. The variable domain in full, with the rest retrieved from reference TRBV2 and TRBJ1-4, is EPEVTQTPSHQVTQMGQEVILRCVPISNHLYFYWYRQILGQKVEFLVSFYNNEISEKSEIFDDQFSVERPDGSNFTLKIRSTKLEDSAMYFCASSTGGGEKLFFGSGTQLSVL.